This T cell receptor beta chain was identified in a study of patients and donors after allogeneic stem cell transplantation. This CDR3 contains 13 residues. V lost 4 bases to trimming and J lost 3 bases, with 10 bases between them. Germline CDR1 is LGHNA and CDR2 is YSLEER. TCRdb processed the RT-PCR reads anew with MiXCR; each CDR3 protein has one entry. The sample records 150,000 to 200,000 distinct CDR3 sequences, 41% being singletons. This clonotype occurred a few times. The J gene is TRBJ2-7, the V gene TRBV4-3; maybe TRBD2 (6 bases). This receptor was obtained from a human donor who was either an allogeneic HSCT recipient or a stem cell or donor lymphocyte infusion donor (not recorded which). It is not recorded whose cells these are; they may come from a transplant donor. Sample: blood, either unsorted or a sorted T cell fraction (not recorded which). CDR3 amino acids: CASSPGRDYEQYF. Written as DNA, the CDR3 is TGCGCCAGCAGCCCCGGGAGAGACTACGAGCAGTACTTC.